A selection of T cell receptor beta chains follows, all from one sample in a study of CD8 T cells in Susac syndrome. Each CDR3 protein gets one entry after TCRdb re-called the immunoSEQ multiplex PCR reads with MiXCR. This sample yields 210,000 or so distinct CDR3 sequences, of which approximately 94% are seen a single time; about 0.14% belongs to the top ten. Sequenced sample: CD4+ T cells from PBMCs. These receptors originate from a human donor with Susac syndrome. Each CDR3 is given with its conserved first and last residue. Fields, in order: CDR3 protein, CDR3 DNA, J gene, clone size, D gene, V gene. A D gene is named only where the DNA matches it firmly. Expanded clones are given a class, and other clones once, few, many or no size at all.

cdr3_aa: CASSQDRGANTNYGYTF; cdr3_nt: TGCGCCAGCAGCCAAGATCGAGGCGCCAATACCAACTATGGCTACACCTTC; j_call: TRBJ1-2; clone_size: -; d_call: -; v_call: TRBV4-1
cdr3_aa: CASNLDGRLGEQYF; cdr3_nt: TGTGCCAGCAATCTGGACGGGAGATTGGGGGAGCAGTACTTC; j_call: TRBJ2-7; clone_size: -; d_call: -; v_call: TRBV6-2/TRBV6-3
cdr3_aa: CASSIGLMNTEAFF; cdr3_nt: TGTGCCAGTAGTATAGGGCTTATGAACACTGAAGCTTTCTTT; j_call: TRBJ1-1; clone_size: few; d_call: -; v_call: TRBV19
cdr3_aa: CASSLRGGGPYNEQFF; cdr3_nt: TGTGCCAGCAGTTTAAGGGGCGGGGGGCCCTACAATGAGCAGTTCTTC; j_call: TRBJ2-1; clone_size: few; d_call: TRBD2; v_call: TRBV12-3/TRBV12-4
cdr3_aa: CASSVSGTGLEPLHF; cdr3_nt: TGTGCCAGCAGCGTATCCGGGACAGGATTAGAACCCCTCCACTTT; j_call: TRBJ1-6; clone_size: once; d_call: TRBD1; v_call: TRBV7-8
cdr3_aa: CASSLGTDSLSGNTIYF; cdr3_nt: TGTGCCAGCAGCTTAGGGACAGATTCCCTCTCTGGAAACACCATATATTTT; j_call: TRBJ1-3; clone_size: -; d_call: -; v_call: TRBV7-9
cdr3_aa: CAWRVRVGARETQYF; cdr3_nt: TGTGCCTGGAGGGTCCGGGTAGGGGCTCGAGAGACCCAGTACTTC; j_call: TRBJ2-5; clone_size: -; d_call: -; v_call: TRBV30
cdr3_aa: CSANPGTGPLGYTF; cdr3_nt: TGCAGTGCCAACCCAGGGACAGGTCCCTTGGGCTACACCTTC; j_call: TRBJ1-2; clone_size: -; d_call: TRBD1; v_call: TRBV20-1
cdr3_aa: CASSELAVAGYTF; cdr3_nt: TGTGCCAGCAGTGAATTAGCGGTTGCTGGCTACACCTTC; j_call: TRBJ1-2; clone_size: -; d_call: -; v_call: TRBV25-1
cdr3_aa: CASRPGQANTEAFF; cdr3_nt: TGTGCCAGCAGGCCAGGACAGGCGAACACTGAAGCTTTCTTT; j_call: TRBJ1-1; clone_size: -; d_call: TRBD1; v_call: TRBV6-5
cdr3_aa: CSAREELGRGLTDTQYF; cdr3_nt: TGCAGTGCTAGAGAGGAGTTGGGGCGGGGGCTCACAGATACGCAGTATTTT; j_call: TRBJ2-3; clone_size: -; d_call: -; v_call: TRBV20-1
cdr3_aa: CASSEGRGTGHEQYF; cdr3_nt: TGTGCCAGCAGTGAAGGCAGGGGGACAGGACACGAGCAGTACTTC; j_call: TRBJ2-7; clone_size: -; d_call: TRBD1; v_call: TRBV6-1
cdr3_aa: CASSLGTRNTEAFF; cdr3_nt: TGCGCCAGCAGCTTGGGGACACGGAACACTGAAGCTTTCTTT; j_call: TRBJ1-1; clone_size: -; d_call: -; v_call: TRBV5-1
cdr3_aa: CAWAGGPSYEQYF; cdr3_nt: TGTGCCTGGGCCGGAGGTCCCTCCTACGAGCAGTACTTC; j_call: TRBJ2-7; clone_size: once; d_call: -; v_call: TRBV30
cdr3_aa: CASSPASIYGYTF; cdr3_nt: TGTGCCAGCAGCCCAGCCAGCATCTATGGCTACACCTTC; j_call: TRBJ1-2; clone_size: -; d_call: -; v_call: TRBV12-3/TRBV12-4
cdr3_aa: CTSSQVRGGNQPQHF; cdr3_nt: TGCACCAGCAGCCAAGTCCGGGGTGGGAATCAGCCCCAGCATTTT; j_call: TRBJ1-5; clone_size: once; d_call: -; v_call: TRBV1
cdr3_aa: CASSLADPNEQFF; cdr3_nt: TGTGCCAGCAGCTTAGCGGACCCGAATGAGCAGTTCTTC; j_call: TRBJ2-1; clone_size: -; d_call: -; v_call: TRBV11-1
cdr3_aa: CASRESTGTGDYGYTF; cdr3_nt: TGTGCCAGCAGGGAATCGACCGGGACAGGGGACTATGGCTACACCTTC; j_call: TRBJ1-2; clone_size: -; d_call: TRBD1; v_call: TRBV6-1
cdr3_aa: CSATHRDRESGANVLTF; cdr3_nt: TGCAGCGCTACTCACAGGGATAGGGAGTCTGGGGCCAACGTCCTGACTTTC; j_call: TRBJ2-6; clone_size: once; d_call: -; v_call: TRBV29-1
cdr3_aa: CASSILTGNYGYTF; cdr3_nt: TGTGCCAGTAGTATCCTGACAGGAAACTATGGCTACACCTTC; j_call: TRBJ1-2; clone_size: once; d_call: -; v_call: TRBV19
cdr3_aa: CSASESKETQYF; cdr3_nt: TGCAGTGCTAGTGAATCGAAAGAGACCCAGTACTTC; j_call: TRBJ2-5; clone_size: -; d_call: -; v_call: TRBV20-1
cdr3_aa: CASSPQTEAFF; cdr3_nt: TGTGCCAGCAGTCCTCAAACTGAAGCTTTCTTT; j_call: TRBJ1-1; clone_size: -; d_call: -; v_call: TRBV12-3/TRBV12-4
cdr3_aa: CASSLGGDSNQPQHF; cdr3_nt: TGTGCCAGCAGTTTAGGGGGTGACAGCAATCAGCCCCAGCATTTT; j_call: TRBJ1-5; clone_size: few; d_call: -; v_call: TRBV5-1
cdr3_aa: CASSGEAGGLGNEQYF; cdr3_nt: TGTGCCAGCAGTGGGGAAGCGGGGGGGCTTGGGAACGAGCAGTACTTC; j_call: TRBJ2-7; clone_size: -; d_call: TRBD2; v_call: TRBV2
cdr3_aa: CAIRESSEKTQYF; cdr3_nt: TGTGCCATCAGGGAGAGTAGCGAAAAGACCCAGTACTTC; j_call: TRBJ2-5; clone_size: -; d_call: -; v_call: TRBV10-3
cdr3_aa: CSASYSYRGWTEAFF; cdr3_nt: TGCAGTGCTAGTTACAGTTACAGGGGGTGGACTGAAGCTTTCTTT; j_call: TRBJ1-1; clone_size: -; d_call: TRBD1; v_call: TRBV20-1
cdr3_aa: CASSSDAGGNEQFF; cdr3_nt: TGTGCCAGCAGCTCCGATGCAGGGGGAAATGAGCAGTTCTTC; j_call: TRBJ2-1; clone_size: -; d_call: TRBD1; v_call: TRBV7-8
cdr3_aa: CASSLRTPGQGSNQPQHF; cdr3_nt: TGTGCCAGCAGCTTGAGGACCCCGGGACAGGGGAGCAATCAGCCCCAGCATTTT; j_call: TRBJ1-5; clone_size: -; d_call: TRBD1; v_call: TRBV7-8
cdr3_aa: CASSARGGTGELFF; cdr3_nt: TGTGCCAGCAGCGCAAGGGGTGGCACCGGGGAGCTGTTTTTT; j_call: TRBJ2-2; clone_size: -; d_call: -; v_call: TRBV9
cdr3_aa: CASSLGLPSSYNEQFF; cdr3_nt: TGTGCCAGCAGCTTAGGACTTCCGAGCTCCTACAATGAGCAGTTCTTC; j_call: TRBJ2-1; clone_size: once; d_call: -; v_call: TRBV5-6
cdr3_aa: CASSVLPRNTEAFF; cdr3_nt: TGCGCCAGCAGCGTCTTACCGAGGAACACTGAAGCTTTCTTT; j_call: TRBJ1-1; clone_size: -; d_call: -; v_call: TRBV5-1
cdr3_aa: CAWSVGTQVRSFNSPLHF; cdr3_nt: TGTGCCTGGAGTGTGGGGACACAAGTTCGAAGCTTTAATTCACCCCTCCACTTT; j_call: TRBJ1-6; clone_size: -; d_call: -; v_call: TRBV30
cdr3_aa: CASRAPGHPYEQYF; cdr3_nt: TGTGCCAGCAGGGCCCCGGGCCACCCCTACGAGCAGTACTTC; j_call: TRBJ2-7; clone_size: -; d_call: -; v_call: TRBV2
cdr3_aa: CAWGQGAADEQFF; cdr3_nt: TGTGCCTGGGGACAGGGGGCAGCAGATGAGCAGTTCTTC; j_call: TRBJ2-1; clone_size: once; d_call: TRBD1; v_call: TRBV30
cdr3_aa: CSARDNYGQPQHF; cdr3_nt: TGCAGTGCTAGAGATAACTATGGACAGCCCCAGCATTTT; j_call: TRBJ1-5; clone_size: -; d_call: -; v_call: TRBV20-1
cdr3_aa: CASSLAPSGNQPQHF; cdr3_nt: TGTGCCAGCAGCTTGGCCCCCAGTGGCAATCAGCCCCAGCATTTT; j_call: TRBJ1-5; clone_size: -; d_call: -; v_call: TRBV5-6
cdr3_aa: CATSTGSSNQPQHF; cdr3_nt: TGTGCCACCAGCACAGGGAGTAGCAATCAGCCCCAGCATTTT; j_call: TRBJ1-5; clone_size: -; d_call: -; v_call: TRBV24-1
cdr3_aa: CASSTPGQGRGYTF; cdr3_nt: TGTGCCAGCAGCACCCCGGGACAGGGACGCGGCTACACCTTC; j_call: TRBJ1-2; clone_size: -; d_call: TRBD1; v_call: TRBV5-6
cdr3_aa: CASSLALGEETQYF; cdr3_nt: TGTGCCAGCAGCTTAGCTTTGGGGGAAGAGACCCAGTACTTC; j_call: TRBJ2-5; clone_size: -; d_call: -; v_call: TRBV7-2
cdr3_aa: CASSYGQGVSPNYGYTF; cdr3_nt: TGTGCCAGCAGTTACGGGCAGGGAGTTAGCCCCAACTATGGCTACACCTTC; j_call: TRBJ1-2; clone_size: -; d_call: -; v_call: TRBV6-2/TRBV6-3
cdr3_aa: CATSRDRVSSETQYF; cdr3_nt: TGTGCCACCAGCAGAGATCGGGTTAGCTCGGAGACCCAGTACTTC; j_call: TRBJ2-5; clone_size: -; d_call: -; v_call: TRBV15
cdr3_aa: CARTGTSGYNEQFF; cdr3_nt: TGTGCCCGAACCGGGACTAGCGGATACAATGAGCAGTTCTTC; j_call: TRBJ2-1; clone_size: -; d_call: TRBD2; v_call: TRBV2
cdr3_aa: CASSPTTGLSGNTIYF; cdr3_nt: TGTGCCAGCTCACCCACGACAGGCCTCTCTGGAAACACCATATATTTT; j_call: TRBJ1-3; clone_size: -; d_call: -; v_call: TRBV18
cdr3_aa: CASSRKGQGSGRTNEKLFF; cdr3_nt: TGTGCCAGCAGCCGCAAGGGACAGGGCTCCGGTAGGACTAATGAAAAACTGTTTTTT; j_call: TRBJ1-4; clone_size: -; d_call: TRBD1; v_call: TRBV7-2
cdr3_aa: CASSLTGQPYEQYF; cdr3_nt: TGTGCCAGCAGCTTAACTGGGCAGCCCTACGAGCAGTACTTC; j_call: TRBJ2-7; clone_size: -; d_call: -; v_call: TRBV7-3
cdr3_aa: CAWCRARNTEAFF; cdr3_nt: TGTGCCTGGTGCAGGGCGAGGAACACTGAAGCTTTCTTT; j_call: TRBJ1-1; clone_size: -; d_call: -; v_call: TRBV30
cdr3_aa: CASSRFDGLVTGELFF; cdr3_nt: TGTGCCAGCAGCCGATTCGACGGACTAGTAACCGGGGAGCTGTTTTTT; j_call: TRBJ2-2; clone_size: -; d_call: TRBD2; v_call: TRBV14
cdr3_aa: CASSPIATPGDTQYF; cdr3_nt: TGTGCCAGTAGCCCTATAGCTACCCCGGGGGATACGCAGTATTTT; j_call: TRBJ2-3; clone_size: -; d_call: -; v_call: TRBV19
cdr3_aa: CASSPSRQRDQPQHF; cdr3_nt: TGTGCCAGCTCACCATCCCGACAGAGAGATCAGCCCCAGCATTTT; j_call: TRBJ1-5; clone_size: -; d_call: -; v_call: TRBV18
cdr3_aa: CASSQHSAGTGASYEQYF; cdr3_nt: TGTGCCAGCAGCCAACATTCAGCCGGGACAGGGGCTTCCTACGAGCAGTACTTC; j_call: TRBJ2-7; clone_size: -; d_call: TRBD1; v_call: TRBV3-1
cdr3_aa: CASSYSIPGSSYNSPLHF; cdr3_nt: TGTGCCAGCAGTTACTCGATCCCAGGGAGCTCCTATAATTCACCCCTCCACTTT; j_call: TRBJ1-6; clone_size: -; d_call: -; v_call: TRBV6-5
cdr3_aa: CASSPGISTDTQYF; cdr3_nt: TGCGCCAGCAGCCCCGGGATCAGCACAGATACGCAGTATTTT; j_call: TRBJ2-3; clone_size: -; d_call: -; v_call: TRBV5-1
cdr3_aa: CSARSLQGWGYGYTF; cdr3_nt: TGCAGTGCTAGATCCTTACAGGGATGGGGCTATGGCTACACCTTC; j_call: TRBJ1-2; clone_size: -; d_call: -; v_call: TRBV20-1
cdr3_aa: CASSLAGQLNTGELFF; cdr3_nt: TGTGCCAGCAGCTTAGCGGGACAGCTAAACACCGGGGAGCTGTTTTTT; j_call: TRBJ2-2; clone_size: -; d_call: TRBD1; v_call: TRBV7-9
cdr3_aa: CASSSDVGVGQPQHF; cdr3_nt: TGCGCCAGCAGCTCGGACGTTGGGGTAGGACAGCCCCAGCATTTT; j_call: TRBJ1-5; clone_size: -; d_call: -; v_call: TRBV5-1
cdr3_aa: CASSLGTSENTGELFF; cdr3_nt: TGTGCCAGCAGCTTGGGGACTAGCGAGAACACCGGGGAGCTGTTTTTT; j_call: TRBJ2-2; clone_size: -; d_call: TRBD2; v_call: TRBV5-4
cdr3_aa: CAWDRLNTEAFF; cdr3_nt: TGTGCCTGGGACAGGCTGAACACTGAAGCTTTCTTT; j_call: TRBJ1-1; clone_size: -; d_call: -; v_call: TRBV30
cdr3_aa: CASSLTQGSYNEQFF; cdr3_nt: TGCGCCAGCAGCCTGACTCAAGGATCATACAATGAGCAGTTCTTC; j_call: TRBJ2-1; clone_size: -; d_call: -; v_call: TRBV4-1
cdr3_aa: CASRREIGGTQYF; cdr3_nt: TGTGCCAGCAGGAGGGAGATCGGCGGTACGCAGTATTTT; j_call: TRBJ2-3; clone_size: -; d_call: -; v_call: TRBV6-5